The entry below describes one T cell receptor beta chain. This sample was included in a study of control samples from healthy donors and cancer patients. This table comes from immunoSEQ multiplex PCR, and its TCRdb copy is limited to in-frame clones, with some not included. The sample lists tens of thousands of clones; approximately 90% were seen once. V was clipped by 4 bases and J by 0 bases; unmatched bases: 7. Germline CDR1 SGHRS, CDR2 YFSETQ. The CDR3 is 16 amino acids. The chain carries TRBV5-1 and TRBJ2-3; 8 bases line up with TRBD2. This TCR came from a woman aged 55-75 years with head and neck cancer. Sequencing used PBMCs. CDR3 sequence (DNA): TGCGCCAGCAGCGGAAATAGCGGGACTAGCACAGATACGCAGTATTTT. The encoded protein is CASSGNSGTSTDTQYF.